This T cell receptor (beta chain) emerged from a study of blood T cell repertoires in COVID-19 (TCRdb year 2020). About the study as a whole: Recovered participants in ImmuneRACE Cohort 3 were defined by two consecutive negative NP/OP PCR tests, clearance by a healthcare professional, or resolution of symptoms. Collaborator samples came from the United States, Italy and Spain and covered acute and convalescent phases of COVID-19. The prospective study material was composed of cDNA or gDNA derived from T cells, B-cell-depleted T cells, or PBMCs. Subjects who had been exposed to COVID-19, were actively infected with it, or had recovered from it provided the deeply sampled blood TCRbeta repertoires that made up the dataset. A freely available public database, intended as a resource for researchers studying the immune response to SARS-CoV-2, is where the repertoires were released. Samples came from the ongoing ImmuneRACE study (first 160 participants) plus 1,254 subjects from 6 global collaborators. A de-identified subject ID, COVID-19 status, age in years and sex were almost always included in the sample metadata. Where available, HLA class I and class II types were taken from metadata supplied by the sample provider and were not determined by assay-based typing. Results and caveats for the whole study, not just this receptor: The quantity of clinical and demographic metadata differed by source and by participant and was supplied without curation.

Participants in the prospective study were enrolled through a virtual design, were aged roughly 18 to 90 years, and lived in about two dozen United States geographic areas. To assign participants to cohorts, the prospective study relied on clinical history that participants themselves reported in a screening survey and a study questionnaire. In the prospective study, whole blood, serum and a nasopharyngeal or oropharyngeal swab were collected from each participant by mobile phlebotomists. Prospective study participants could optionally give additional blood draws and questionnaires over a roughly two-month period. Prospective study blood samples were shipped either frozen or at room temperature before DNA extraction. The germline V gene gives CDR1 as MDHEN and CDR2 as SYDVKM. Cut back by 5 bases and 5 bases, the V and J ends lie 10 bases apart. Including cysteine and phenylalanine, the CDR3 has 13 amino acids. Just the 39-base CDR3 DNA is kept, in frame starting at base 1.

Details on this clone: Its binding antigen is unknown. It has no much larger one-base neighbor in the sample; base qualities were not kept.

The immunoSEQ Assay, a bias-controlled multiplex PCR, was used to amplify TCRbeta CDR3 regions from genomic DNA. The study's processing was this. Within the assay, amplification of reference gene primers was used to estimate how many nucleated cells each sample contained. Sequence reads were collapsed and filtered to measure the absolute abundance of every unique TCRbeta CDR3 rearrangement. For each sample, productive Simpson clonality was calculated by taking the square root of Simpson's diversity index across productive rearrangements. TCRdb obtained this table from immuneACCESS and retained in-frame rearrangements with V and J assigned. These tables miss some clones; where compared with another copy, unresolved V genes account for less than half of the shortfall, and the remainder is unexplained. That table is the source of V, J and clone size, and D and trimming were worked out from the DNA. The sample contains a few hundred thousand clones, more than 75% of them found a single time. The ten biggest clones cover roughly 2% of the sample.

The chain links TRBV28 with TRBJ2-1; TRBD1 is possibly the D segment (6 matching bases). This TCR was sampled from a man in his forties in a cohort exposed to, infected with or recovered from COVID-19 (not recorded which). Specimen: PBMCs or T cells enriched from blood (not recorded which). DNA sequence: TGTGCCAGCAGTGGGGACATCAACAATGAGCAGTTCTTC. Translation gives CASSGDINNEQFF.